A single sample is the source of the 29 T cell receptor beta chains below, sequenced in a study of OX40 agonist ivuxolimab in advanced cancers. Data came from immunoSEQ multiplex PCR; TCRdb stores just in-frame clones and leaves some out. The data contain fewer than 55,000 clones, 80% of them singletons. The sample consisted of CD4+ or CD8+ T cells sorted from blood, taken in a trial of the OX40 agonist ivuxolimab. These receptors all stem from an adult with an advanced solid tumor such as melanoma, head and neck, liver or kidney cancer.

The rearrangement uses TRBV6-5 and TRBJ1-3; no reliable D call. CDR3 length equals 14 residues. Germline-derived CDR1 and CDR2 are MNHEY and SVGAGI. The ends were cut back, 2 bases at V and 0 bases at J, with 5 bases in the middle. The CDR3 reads CASSYGRSGNTIYF. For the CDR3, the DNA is TGTGCCAGCAGTTACGGCCGCTCTGGAAACACCATATATTTT.

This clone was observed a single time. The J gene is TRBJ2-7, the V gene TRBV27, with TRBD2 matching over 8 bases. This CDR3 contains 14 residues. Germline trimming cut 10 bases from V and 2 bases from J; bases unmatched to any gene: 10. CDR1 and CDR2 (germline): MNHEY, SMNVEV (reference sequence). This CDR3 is CATAKAGGTYEQYF. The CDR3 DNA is TGTGCCACCGCGAAGGCGGGAGGTACCTACGAGCAGTACTTC.

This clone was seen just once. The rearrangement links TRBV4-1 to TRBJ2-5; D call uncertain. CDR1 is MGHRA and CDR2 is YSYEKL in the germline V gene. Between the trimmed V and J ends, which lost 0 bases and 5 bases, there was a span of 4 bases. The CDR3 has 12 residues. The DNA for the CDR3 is TGCGCCAGCAGCCAAGATCGGGAGACCCAGTACTTC. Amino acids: CASSQDRETQYF.

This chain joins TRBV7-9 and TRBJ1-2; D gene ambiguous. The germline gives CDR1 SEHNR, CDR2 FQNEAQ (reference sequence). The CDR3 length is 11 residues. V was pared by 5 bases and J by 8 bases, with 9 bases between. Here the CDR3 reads CASSPSEGYTF. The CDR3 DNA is TGTGCCAGCAGCCCTTCCGAGGGCTACACCTTC.

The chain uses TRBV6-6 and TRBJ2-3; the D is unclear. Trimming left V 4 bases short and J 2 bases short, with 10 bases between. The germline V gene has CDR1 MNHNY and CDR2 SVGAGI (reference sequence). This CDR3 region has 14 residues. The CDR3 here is CASSSILSTDTQYF. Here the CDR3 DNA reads TGTGCCAGCAGTTCGATACTATCCACAGATACGCAGTATTTT.

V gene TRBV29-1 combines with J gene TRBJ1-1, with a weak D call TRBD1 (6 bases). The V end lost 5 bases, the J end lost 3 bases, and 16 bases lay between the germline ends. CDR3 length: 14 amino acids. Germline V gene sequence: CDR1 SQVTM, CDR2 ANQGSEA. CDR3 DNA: TGCAGCGTTCTGGGGGGCAGGTCTGACACTGAAGCTTTCTTT. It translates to CSVLGGRSDTEAFF. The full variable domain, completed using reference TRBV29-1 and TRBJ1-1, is SAVISQKPSRDICQRGTSLTIQCQVDSQVTMMFWYRQQPGQSLTLIATANQGSEATYESGFVIDKFPISRPNLTFSTLTVSNMSPEDSSIYLCSVLGGRSDTEAFFGQGTRLTVV.

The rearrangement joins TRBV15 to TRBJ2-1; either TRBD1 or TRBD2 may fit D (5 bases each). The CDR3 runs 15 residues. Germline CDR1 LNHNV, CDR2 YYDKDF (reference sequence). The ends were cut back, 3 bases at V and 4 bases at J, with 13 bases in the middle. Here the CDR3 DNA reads TGTGCCACCAGCAGTGGGGACGGTTTATACAATGAGCAGTTCTTC. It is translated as CATSSGDGLYNEQFF.

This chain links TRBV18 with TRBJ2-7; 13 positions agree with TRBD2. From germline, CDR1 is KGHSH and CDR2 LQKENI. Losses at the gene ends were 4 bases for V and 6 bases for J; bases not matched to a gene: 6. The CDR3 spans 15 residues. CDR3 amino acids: CASSLQLAGGTEQYF. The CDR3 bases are TGTGCCAGCTCACTACAACTAGCGGGAGGGACCGAGCAGTACTTC.

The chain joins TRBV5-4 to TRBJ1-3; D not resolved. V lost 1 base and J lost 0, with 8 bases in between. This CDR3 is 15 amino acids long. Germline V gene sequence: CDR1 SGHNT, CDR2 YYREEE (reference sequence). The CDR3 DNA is TGTGCCAGCAGCTTGTCCAGTCACTCTGGAAACACCATATATTTT. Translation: CASSLSSHSGNTIYF.

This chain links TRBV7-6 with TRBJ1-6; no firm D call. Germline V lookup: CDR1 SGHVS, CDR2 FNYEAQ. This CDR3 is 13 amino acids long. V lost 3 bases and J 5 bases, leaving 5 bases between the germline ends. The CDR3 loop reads CASSLLNNSPLHF. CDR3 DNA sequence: TGTGCCAGCAGCTTGTTAAATAATTCACCCCTCCACTTT.

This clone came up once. Written as DNA, the CDR3 is TGTGCCAGCAGTTCCTGGGGGGCTGGCTACACCTTC. This codes for CASSSWGAGYTF. This chain uses TRBV6-5 with TRBJ1-2; perhaps TRBD1 as D (6 bases). This CDR3 comprises 12 residues. Between the trimmed V and J ends, which lost 4 bases and 7 bases, there was a span of 10 bases. CDR1 MNHEY and CDR2 SVGAGI come from the germline V gene.

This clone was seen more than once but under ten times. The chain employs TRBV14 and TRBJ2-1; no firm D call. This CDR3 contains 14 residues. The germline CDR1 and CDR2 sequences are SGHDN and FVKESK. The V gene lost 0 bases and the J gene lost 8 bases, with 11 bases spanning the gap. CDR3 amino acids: CASSQDYVRDEQFF. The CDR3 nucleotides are TGTGCCAGCAGCCAAGATTACGTTCGGGATGAGCAGTTCTTC. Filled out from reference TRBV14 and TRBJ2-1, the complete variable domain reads EAGVTQFPSHSVIEKGQTVTLRCDPISGHDNLYWYRRVMGKEIKFLLHFVKESKQDESGMPNNRFLAERTGGTYSTLKVQPAELEDSGVYFCASSQDYVRDEQFFGPGTRLTVL.

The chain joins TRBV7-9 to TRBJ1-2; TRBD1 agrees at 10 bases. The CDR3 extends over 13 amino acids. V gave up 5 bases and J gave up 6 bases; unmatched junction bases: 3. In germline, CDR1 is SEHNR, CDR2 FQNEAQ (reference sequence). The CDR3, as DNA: TGTGCCAGCAGCGTGGGACAGGGGAATGGCTACACCTTC. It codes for CASSVGQGNGYTF.

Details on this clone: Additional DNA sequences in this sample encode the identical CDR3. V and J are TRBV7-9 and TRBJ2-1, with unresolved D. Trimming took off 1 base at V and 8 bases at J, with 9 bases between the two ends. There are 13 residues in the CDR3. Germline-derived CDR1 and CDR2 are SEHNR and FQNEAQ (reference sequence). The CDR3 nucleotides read TGTGCCAGCAGCTTAGAAGAAAGGGATGAGCAGTTCTTC. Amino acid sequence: CASSLEERDEQFF.

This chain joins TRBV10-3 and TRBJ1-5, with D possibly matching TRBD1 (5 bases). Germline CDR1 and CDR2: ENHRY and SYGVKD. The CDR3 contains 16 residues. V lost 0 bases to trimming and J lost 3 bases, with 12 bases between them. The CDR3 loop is CAISESRGGNNQPQHF. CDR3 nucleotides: TGTGCCATCAGTGAGTCAAGGGGAGGGAACAATCAGCCCCAGCATTTT.

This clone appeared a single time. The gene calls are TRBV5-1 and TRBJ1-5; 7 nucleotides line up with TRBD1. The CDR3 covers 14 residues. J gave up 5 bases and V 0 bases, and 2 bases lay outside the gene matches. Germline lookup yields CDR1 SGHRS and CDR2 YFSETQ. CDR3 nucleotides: TGCGCCAGCAGCTTGGAGGGGGCGGATCAGCCCCAGCATTTT. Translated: CASSLEGADQPQHF.

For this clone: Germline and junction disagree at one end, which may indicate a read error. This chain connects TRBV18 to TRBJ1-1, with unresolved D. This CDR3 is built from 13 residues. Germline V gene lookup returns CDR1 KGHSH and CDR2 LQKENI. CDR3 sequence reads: CASSPTPNAEAFF. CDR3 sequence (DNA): TGTGCCAGCTCACCTACCCCGAACGCTGAAGCTTTCTTT. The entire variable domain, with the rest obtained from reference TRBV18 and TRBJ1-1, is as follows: NAGVMQNPRHLVRRRGQEARLRCSPMKGHSHVYWYRQLPEEGLKFMVYLQKENIIDESGMPKERFSAEFPKEGPSILRIQQVVRGDSAAYFCASSPTPNAEAFFGQGTRLTVV.

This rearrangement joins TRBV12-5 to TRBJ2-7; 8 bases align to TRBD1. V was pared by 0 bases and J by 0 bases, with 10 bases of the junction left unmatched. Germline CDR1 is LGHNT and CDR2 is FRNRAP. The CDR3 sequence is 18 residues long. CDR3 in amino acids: CASGLVRSRDRSSYEQYF. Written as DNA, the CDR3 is TGTGCTAGTGGTTTGGTAAGGTCGAGGGACAGGTCCTCCTACGAGCAGTACTTC.

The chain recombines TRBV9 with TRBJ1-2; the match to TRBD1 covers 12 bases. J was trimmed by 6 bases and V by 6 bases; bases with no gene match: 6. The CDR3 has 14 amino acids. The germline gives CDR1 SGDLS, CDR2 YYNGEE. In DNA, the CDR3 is TGTGCCAGCACCCCGGGACAGGGGGCGCATGGCTACACCTTC. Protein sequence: CASTPGQGAHGYTF.

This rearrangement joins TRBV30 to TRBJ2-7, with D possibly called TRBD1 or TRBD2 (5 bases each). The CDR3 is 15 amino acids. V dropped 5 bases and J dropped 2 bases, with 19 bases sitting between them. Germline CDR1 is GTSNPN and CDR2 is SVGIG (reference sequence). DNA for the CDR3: TGTGCCTGGGCAAAATCCGGGACGGCCACCTACGAGCAGTACTTC. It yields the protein CAWAKSGTATYEQYF.

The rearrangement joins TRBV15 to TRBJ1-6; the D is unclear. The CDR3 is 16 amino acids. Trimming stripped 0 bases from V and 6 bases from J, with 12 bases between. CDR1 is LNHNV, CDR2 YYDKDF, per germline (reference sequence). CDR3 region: CATSRDINTFNSPLHF. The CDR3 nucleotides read TGTGCCACCAGCAGAGATATCAACACGTTTAATTCACCCCTCCACTTT. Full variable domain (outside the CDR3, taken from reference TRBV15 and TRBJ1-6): DAMVIQNPRYQVTQFGKPVTLSCSQTLNHNVMYWYQQKSSQAPKLLFHYYDKDFNNEADTPDNFQSRRPNTSFCFLDIRSPGLGDTAMYLCATSRDINTFNSPLHFGNGTRLTVT.

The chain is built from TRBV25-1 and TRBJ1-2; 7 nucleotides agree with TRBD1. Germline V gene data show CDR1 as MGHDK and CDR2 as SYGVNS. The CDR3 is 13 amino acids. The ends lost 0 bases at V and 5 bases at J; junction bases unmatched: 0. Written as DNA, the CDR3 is TGTGCCAGCAGTGAATACAGGGGGTATGGCTACACCTTC. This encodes CASSEYRGYGYTF.

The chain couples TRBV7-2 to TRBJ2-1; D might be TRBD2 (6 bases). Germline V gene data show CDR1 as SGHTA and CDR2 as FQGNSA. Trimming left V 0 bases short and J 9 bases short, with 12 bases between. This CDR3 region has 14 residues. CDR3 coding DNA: TGTGCCAGCAGCTTAGCTACCCCGGGGGTTGAGCAGTTCTTC. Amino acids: CASSLATPGVEQFF.

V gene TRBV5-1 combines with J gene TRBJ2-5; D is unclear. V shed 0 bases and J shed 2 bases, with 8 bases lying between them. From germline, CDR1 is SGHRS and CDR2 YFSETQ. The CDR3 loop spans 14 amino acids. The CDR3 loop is CASSLAVTQETQYF. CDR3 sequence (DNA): TGCGCCAGCAGCTTGGCCGTGACACAAGAGACCCAGTACTTC.

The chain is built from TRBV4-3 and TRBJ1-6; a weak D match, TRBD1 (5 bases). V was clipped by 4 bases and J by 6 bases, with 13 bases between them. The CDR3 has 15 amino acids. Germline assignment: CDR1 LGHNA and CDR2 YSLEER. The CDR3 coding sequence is TGCGCCAGCAGCCGGGACGGGGCAAGTAATTCACCCCTCCACTTT. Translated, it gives CASSRDGASNSPLHF.

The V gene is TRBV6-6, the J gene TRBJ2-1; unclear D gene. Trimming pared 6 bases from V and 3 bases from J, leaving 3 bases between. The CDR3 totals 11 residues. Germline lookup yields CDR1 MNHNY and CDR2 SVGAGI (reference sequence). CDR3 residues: CASSLYNEQFF. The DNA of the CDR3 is TGTGCCAGCAGCCTCTACAATGAGCAGTTCTTC.

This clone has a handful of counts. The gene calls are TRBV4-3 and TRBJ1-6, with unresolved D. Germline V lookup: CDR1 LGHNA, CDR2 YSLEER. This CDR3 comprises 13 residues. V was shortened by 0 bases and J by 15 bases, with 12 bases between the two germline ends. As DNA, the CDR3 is TGCGCCAGCAGCCAAGATCTCCCTAACAGCCTCCACTTT. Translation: CASSQDLPNSLHF.

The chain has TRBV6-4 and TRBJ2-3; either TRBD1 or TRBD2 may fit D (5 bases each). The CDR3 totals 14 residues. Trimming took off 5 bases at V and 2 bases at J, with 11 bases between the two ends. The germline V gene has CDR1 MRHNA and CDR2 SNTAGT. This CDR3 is CASSLGVDTDTQYF. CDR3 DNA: TGTGCCAGCAGTTTGGGGGTAGACACAGATACGCAGTATTTT.

CDR3 in amino acids: CASSPEGSNQPQHF. CDR3 DNA: TGTGCCAGCTCACCCGAGGGAAGCAATCAGCCCCAGCATTTT. V is TRBV18 and J is TRBJ1-5; D uncertain. V lost 3 bases and J 1 base, leaving 7 bases between the germline ends. The CDR3 is made up of 14 amino acids. Per germline, CDR1 KGHSH and CDR2 LQKENI.